The 14 T cell receptor beta chains given below trace back to one sample, sequenced in a study of CD8 T cells in Susac syndrome. Random hexamers were used to reverse transcribe about 0.5 to 1 ug of RNA. Each CDR3 protein is one row after TCRdb ran MiXCR on the immunoSEQ multiplex PCR reads. Of some 400,000 distinct CDR3 sequences in the sample, approximately 85% were seen once. Sequenced sample: CD8+ T cells from PBMCs. All receptors come from a human donor with multiple sclerosis.

V usage is TRBV28 and J usage is TRBJ1-5; D is uncertain. CDR1 is MDHEN and CDR2 is SYDVKM in the germline V gene. There are 14 residues in the CDR3. Trimming stripped 8 bases from V and 4 bases from J, with 15 bases between. The CDR3 reads CASLQVGINQPQHF. CDR3 DNA sequence: TGTGCCAGCCTCCAGGTCGGGATAAATCAGCCCCAGCATTTT.

The chain joins TRBV27 to TRBJ2-2; D call uncertain. Germline CDR1 MNHEY, CDR2 SMNVEV (reference sequence). This CDR3 comprises 12 residues. V was pared by 2 bases and J by 7 bases, with 5 bases between. The CDR3 sequence: CASSLVLGELFF. CDR3 sequence (DNA): TGTGCCAGCAGTTTAGTTCTCGGGGAGCTGTTTTTT.

The gene calls are TRBV7-8 and TRBJ2-3; TRBD1 matches at 7 bases. Germline V gene sequence: CDR1 SGHVS, CDR2 FQNEAQ. This CDR3 comprises 16 residues. The trim removed 5 bases at V and 0 bases at J, leaving 8 bases unmatched. Written as DNA, the CDR3 is TGTGCCAGCAGCCCCATCGGGACAGCTAGCACAGATACGCAGTATTTT. Translated: CASSPIGTASTDTQYF.

The rearrangement joins TRBV13 to TRBJ2-2; no definite D call. CDR1 and CDR2 (germline): PRHDT, FYEKMQ (reference sequence). V lost 2 bases to trimming and J lost 9 bases, with 4 bases between them. The CDR3 is 11 amino acids. CDR3 DNA sequence: TGTGCCAGCAGCTTAAATTGGGAGCTGTTTTTT. Its protein product is CASSLNWELFF.

The chain is built from TRBV6-6 and TRBJ2-7, with D unclear. The CDR3 has 12 residues. Trimming took off 5 bases at V and 2 bases at J, with 7 bases between the two ends. Germline assignment: CDR1 MNHNY and CDR2 SVGAGI (reference sequence). The CDR3 nucleotides read TGTGCCAGCAGTACCCGGGCCTACGAGCAGTACTTC. Its translation is CASSTRAYEQYF.

The gene calls are TRBV5-6 and TRBJ1-1, with 8 bases identical to TRBD1. The CDR3 has 19 residues. Germline CDR1 reads SGHDT; CDR2 reads YYEEEE. The J segment lost 0 bases and the V segment lost 0 bases, leaving 13 bases of the junction unmatched. CDR3 protein: CASSLGGDRLESVNTEAFF. The CDR3 nucleotides read TGTGCCAGCAGCTTGGGAGGGGACAGGCTTGAATCCGTGAACACTGAAGCTTTCTTT.

A word on this clonotype: Sequence at one end of the junction differs from germline and may be a read error. The chain joins TRBV3-1 to TRBJ2-1, with D unresolved. Germline V gene sequence: CDR1 LGHDT, CDR2 YNNKEL (reference sequence). The CDR3 runs to 17 residues. The CDR3 region is CASSLLLSVGSDNEQFF. The CDR3 nucleotides are TGTGCCAGCAGCCTCCTTCTCTCAGTGGGCTCCGACAATGAGCAGTTCTTC.

The chain couples TRBV30 to TRBJ1-5, with D hard to call. The V gene's germline CDR1 is GTSNPN and CDR2 SVGIG (reference sequence). V lost 1 base to trimming and J lost 4 bases, with 8 bases between them. The CDR3 runs to 13 residues. The CDR3 DNA reads TGTGCCTGGAGTGCACGAGGGAATCAGCCCCAGCATTTT. It translates to CAWSARGNQPQHF.

The chain links TRBV28 to TRBJ2-1, with 10 bases matching TRBD2. The CDR3 sequence is 14 residues long. Germline CDR1 reads MDHEN; CDR2 reads SYDVKM. V shed 2 bases and J 9 bases; nucleotides not matched to a gene: 4. The CDR3 bases are TGTGCCAGCAGTTTAAGCCCTAGCGGGGGTGAGCAGTTCTTC. Amino acids: CASSLSPSGGEQFF.

The chain is built from TRBV7-6 and TRBJ1-1; D is unresolved. Looked up from germline, CDR1 is SGHVS and CDR2 is FNYEAQ. The CDR3 is made up of 16 amino acids. Trimming shortened V by 5 bases and J by 0 bases, and 16 bases separated the two germline ends. The CDR3 reads CASSLGGWGMNTEAFF. The DNA for the CDR3 is TGTGCCAGCAGCCTAGGCGGGTGGGGAATGAACACTGAAGCTTTCTTT.

This chain connects TRBV15 to TRBJ1-4; D might be TRBD1 (5 bases). The CDR3 extends over 16 amino acids. The V end lost 9 bases, the J end lost 0 bases, and 17 bases lay between the germline ends. CDR1 and CDR2 (germline): LNHNV, YYDKDF (reference sequence). The CDR3 region is CATSTGRDSTNEKLFF. In DNA, the CDR3 is TGTGCCACTTCTACCGGCAGGGATTCAACTAATGAAAAACTGTTTTTT.

This clonotype was detected a few times. The chain employs TRBV20-1 and TRBJ2-7; no firm D call. Looked up from germline, CDR1 is DFQATT and CDR2 is SNEGSKA (reference sequence). CDR3 length: 11 amino acids. Between the trimmed V and J ends, which lost 7 bases and 5 bases, there was a span of 12 bases. The CDR3 here is CSGVDIDEQYF. CDR3 nucleotides: TGCAGTGGGGTGGATATCGACGAGCAGTACTTC.

This clonotype was observed a few times. This chain joins TRBV30 and TRBJ2-3, with TRBD1 as a possible D gene (6 bases). With 1 base removed from V and 2 bases from J, the gap between germline ends came to 13 bases. Germline V gene sequence: CDR1 GTSNPN, CDR2 SVGIG (reference sequence). The CDR3 runs 15 residues. CDR3 loop: CAWSGTVGFTDTQYF. CDR3 sequence (DNA): TGTGCCTGGAGTGGGACAGTGGGATTCACAGATACGCAGTATTTT.

This clonotype was counted between two and nine times. The chain has TRBV30 and TRBJ1-1; D uncertain. V shed 3 bases and J shed 0 bases, with 17 bases lying between them. This CDR3 spans 16 amino acids. In germline, CDR1 is GTSNPN, CDR2 SVGIG (reference sequence). CDR3 in DNA: TGTGCCTGGAGCCACTATGGGGAGCGGATGAACACTGAAGCTTTCTTT. Translating gives CAWSHYGERMNTEAFF.